One and the same sample provided the 7 T cell receptor beta chains below, sequenced in a study of graft-versus-host responses after intestinal transplantation. Profiled with immunoSEQ multiplex PCR; TCRdb holds only in-frame clones, not every one. The data hold approximately 130,000 clones, with 85% to 95% observed a single time. Antigen specificity for these receptors is unknown. Specimen: unstimulated CD4+ T cells sorted from spleen or lymph node cells, collected before intestinal transplant. The receptors originated from a human donor who received an intestinal transplant.

This clone was observed a single time. The V call is TRBV2, the J call TRBJ2-1; D may be TRBD2 (6 bases). In germline, CDR1 is SNHLY, CDR2 FYNNEI. Between the trimmed V and J ends, which lost 10 bases and 5 bases, there was a span of 15 bases. The CDR3 covers 13 residues. The chain's CDR3 is CANQLAENNEQFF. The CDR3 nucleotides are TGTGCCAACCAACTAGCTGAGAACAATGAGCAGTTCTTC.

The chain combines TRBV5-1 with TRBJ2-7, with TRBD1 matching 7 bases. This CDR3 has 13 residues. The V gene's germline CDR1 is SGHRS and CDR2 YFSETQ. V lost 3 bases and J lost 8; bases outside the gene matches: 8. The CDR3 protein is CASSWETGTQQYF. In DNA form, the CDR3 reads TGCGCCAGCAGCTGGGAGACAGGGACCCAGCAGTACTTC.

This rearrangement joins TRBV5-8 to TRBJ2-1, with 8 nucleotides matching TRBD2. The CDR3 has 15 residues. With V trimmed by 3 bases and J by 3 bases, 5 bases remained unmatched. From germline, CDR1 is SGHTS and CDR2 YDEGEE. The CDR3 sequence: CASSSTGGGYNEQFF. In DNA, the CDR3 is TGTGCCAGCAGCTCAACGGGGGGGGGCTACAATGAGCAGTTCTTC.

With respect to this clone: Other nucleotide sequences from this sample produce the same CDR3. This rearrangement joins TRBV5-1 to TRBJ2-5; 10 positions match TRBD2. The V and J ends lost 2 bases and 5 bases, in that order; junction bases with no gene match: 3. The CDR3 spans 14 residues. CDR1 and CDR2 (germline): SGHRS, YFSETQ. CDR3 sequence (DNA): TGCGCCAGCAGCTTCAGCGGGGGGGGTGAGACCCAGTACTTC. It is translated as CASSFSGGGETQYF.

The chain couples TRBV19 to TRBJ1-5, with TRBD1 identical over 7 bases. With 5 bases clipped from V and 5 bases from J, the junction kept 3 bases outside the gene matches. This CDR3 is 13 amino acids long. Germline CDR1 is LNHDA and CDR2 is SQIVND (reference sequence). The CDR3 loop is CASSGTVDQPQHF. In DNA form, the CDR3 reads TGTGCCAGTAGTGGGACAGTTGATCAGCCCCAGCATTTT.

The chain employs TRBV7-4 and TRBJ2-7; TRBD1 matches at 9 bases. Unmatched junction bases numbered 14, after V lost 5 bases and J lost 3 bases. This CDR3 comprises 17 residues. Germline CDR1 is SGHVT and CDR2 is SQSDAQ. Written as DNA, the CDR3 is TGTGCCAGCAGCCGTAGTCCCGGGACAGGGACCTTCTACGAGCAGTACTTC. Amino acid sequence: CASSRSPGTGTFYEQYF.

This chain uses TRBV4-1 with TRBJ2-2; D is perhaps TRBD2 (5 bases). The germline gives CDR1 MGHRA, CDR2 YSYEKL. V was cut by 1 base and J by 3 bases, with 9 bases left in between. The CDR3 totals 15 residues. The CDR3 loop is CASSQGGSHTGELFF. DNA of the CDR3: TGCGCCAGCAGCCAAGGCGGGTCTCACACCGGGGAGCTGTTTTTT.